The 11 T cell receptor beta chains below come from one sample, sequenced in a study of regulatory T cells in long-lasting Graves disease. TCR beta libraries were built with iRepertoire HTBI primers and Arm-PCR of CDR3 regions. TCRdb reanalysed the multiplex PCR reads using MiXCR and keeps one entry per CDR3 protein. The data contain 420,000 or so distinct CDR3 sequences, roughly 15% of them singletons. Time point denoted: newly diagnosed GD, antithyroid drugs for less than 3 months. The TCR library was prepared using RNA isolated from PBMCs. These sequences were also reported in another study, on T cells in Graves' hyperthyroidism and ophthalmopathy.

Source: peripheral blood mononuclear cells (PBMCs), taken at new diagnosis, from a patient treated with antithyroid drugs. All receptors derive from a woman younger than 35 with Graves disease.

This clonotype was counted at least ten times. V is TRBV20-1 and J is TRBJ2-7; D is tentatively TRBD1 or TRBD2 (5 bases each). Germline V lookup: CDR1 DFQATT, CDR2 SNEGSKA (reference sequence). The CDR3 has 13 amino acids. The V end was cut by 3 bases, the J end by 6 bases, with 15 bases between. The CDR3 reads CSARGLGDREQYF. The CDR3 bases are TGCAGTGCTAGGGGGTTAGGGGACCGCGAGCAGTACTTC.

This clonotype showed up many times. The rearrangement uses TRBV7-9 and TRBJ2-5; perhaps D is TRBD1 or TRBD2 (5 bases each). The V gene's germline CDR1 is SEHNR and CDR2 FQNEAQ (reference sequence). V was shortened by 2 bases and J by 4 bases, with 23 bases between the two germline ends. There are 18 residues in the CDR3. CDR3 region: CASSLSQGGWIFSETQYF. CDR3 DNA sequence: TGTGCCAGCAGCTTATCGCAGGGCGGGTGGATTTTTTCAGAGACCCAGTACTTC.

This clonotype was counted at least ten times. This chain uses TRBV11-2 with TRBJ2-1; a weak D match, TRBD2 (6 bases). The CDR3 is made up of 12 amino acids. Trimming took 4 bases from V and 6 from J, leaving 7 bases between them. CDR1 SGHAT and CDR2 FQNNGV come from the germline V gene. The CDR3 loop is CASSSEGNEQFF. CDR3 nucleotides: TGTGCCAGCAGCTCGGAGGGCAATGAGCAGTTCTTC.

This clonotype was seen ten or more times. The genes are TRBV3-1 and TRBJ2-3; 7 bases map to TRBD2. Looked up from germline, CDR1 is LGHDT and CDR2 is YNNKEL (reference sequence). This CDR3 has 16 residues. V lost 1 base to trimming and J lost 1 base; unmatched junction nucleotides: 5. DNA for the CDR3: TGTGCCAGCAGCCAAGTAATAGCGGGTGGCACAGATACGCAGTATTTT. It encodes CASSQVIAGGTDTQYF.

This clonotype showed up many times. The chain is built from TRBV12-3 or TRBV12-4 and TRBJ2-3, with D possibly TRBD2 on 5 matching bases. Trimming shortened V by 3 bases and J by 10 bases, and 14 bases separated the two germline ends. The CDR3 spans 13 residues. CDR3: CASSFRGEVAQYF. The CDR3 nucleotides are TGTGCCAGCAGTTTTCGGGGTGAGGTTGCGCAGTATTTT.

J is TRBJ2-1 and V is TRBV25-1; no clear D. The CDR3 runs to 15 residues. Trimming removed 3 bases from V and 0 bases from J, with 9 bases in between. Germline-derived CDR1 and CDR2 are MGHDK and SYGVNS. CDR3: CASSEAPRSYNEQFF. The CDR3 nucleotides are TGTGCCAGCAGTGAGGCCCCGCGCTCCTACAATGAGCAGTTCTTC.

This clonotype was seen only a few times. The chain couples TRBV11-3 to TRBJ2-7; 9 bases match TRBD2. CDR1 and CDR2 from the germline V gene are SGHNT and YENEEA. The CDR3 consists of 18 residues. V trimming: 5 bases; J trimming: 5 bases; junction bases outside the gene matches: 19. The CDR3 loop is CASSEEGRVAGVSNEQYF. The CDR3 region has the DNA TGTGCCAGCAGCGAAGAAGGGCGGGTAGCGGGAGTATCCAACGAGCAGTACTTC.

This clonotype was found many times. This chain connects TRBV20-1 to TRBJ2-7; D may be TRBD2 (5 bases). The CDR3 has 14 amino acids. V lost 4 bases and J 0 bases, leaving 13 bases between the germline ends. Per germline, CDR1 DFQATT and CDR2 SNEGSKA (reference sequence). Here the CDR3 reads CSATTRVNSYEQYF. DNA for the CDR3: TGCAGTGCTACTACTAGGGTCAACTCCTACGAGCAGTACTTC.

This clonotype was detected a few times. The rearrangement joins TRBV27 to TRBJ1-6; D remains unclear. The ends were cut back, 0 bases at V and 9 bases at J, with 12 bases in the middle. From germline, CDR1 is MNHEY and CDR2 SMNVEV (reference sequence). This CDR3 region has 15 residues. The CDR3 sequence is CASSLSVSAGSPLHF. As DNA, the CDR3 is TGTGCCAGCAGTTTATCTGTCAGCGCCGGTTCACCCCTCCACTTT.

This clonotype has a handful of counts. The chain combines TRBV3-1 with TRBJ1-3; D gene ambiguous. Germline CDR1 reads LGHDT; CDR2 reads YNNKEL (reference sequence). The CDR3 is 14 residues long. Trimming cost V 4 bases and J 2 bases, with 9 bases left between them. The CDR3 nucleotides are TGTGCCAGCAGCCCCCAGGATGCTGGAAACACCATATATTTT. Translated: CASSPQDAGNTIYF.

There are many counts of this clonotype. This chain links TRBV18 with TRBJ1-5; tentatively, D is TRBD1 (5 bases). Per the germline V gene, CDR1 is KGHSH and CDR2 is LQKENI. The CDR3 contains 15 residues. V gave up 2 bases and J gave up 6 bases, with 14 bases separating them. DNA for the CDR3: TGTGCCAGCTCACCAGTTAGTGCCAGGGCTCAGCCCCAGCATTTT. Protein sequence: CASSPVSARAQPQHF.